The rows below give T cell receptor beta chains drawn from one sample of a study of blood T cell repertoires in COVID-19. Only in-frame clones appear in the TCRdb table, and some are missing; sequencing was by immunoSEQ multiplex PCR. This sample has about 100,000 clones; 85% occur once, and the top ten carry 10% to 15%. The sample taken for sequencing was peripheral blood. The receptors were sampled from a human donor in a cohort sampled during active COVID-19. The CDR3 runs from the conserved cysteine through the conserved F or W. The D gene is left open where the match is weak. Rows give clone size only sometimes, using once, few, many, or a class for an expanded clone.

d_call: TRBD1; j_call: TRBJ2-7; v_call: TRBV4-3; clone_size: -; cdr3_aa: CASSLGTGPYEQYF; cdr3_nt: TGCGCCAGCAGCCTCGGGACAGGGCCCTACGAGCAGTACTTC
d_call: TRBD2; j_call: TRBJ2-5; v_call: TRBV7-8; clone_size: -; cdr3_aa: CASSSREGLETQYF; cdr3_nt: TGTGCCAGCAGCTCGCGGGAGGGCCTTGAGACCCAGTACTTC
d_call: -; j_call: TRBJ2-7; v_call: TRBV5-1; clone_size: -; cdr3_aa: CASSSQGYSGEQYF; cdr3_nt: TGCGCCAGCAGCTCTCAGGGTTACAGCGGGGAGCAGTACTTC
d_call: TRBD2; j_call: TRBJ2-5; v_call: TRBV11-2; clone_size: -; cdr3_aa: CASSLGLAGGQETQYF; cdr3_nt: TGTGCCAGCAGCTTGGGACTAGCGGGGGGCCAAGAGACCCAGTACTTC
d_call: -; j_call: TRBJ2-7; v_call: TRBV30; clone_size: -; cdr3_aa: CAWSVGGSTYEWQYF; cdr3_nt: TGTGCCTGGAGTGTTGGGGGCAGTACCTACGAATGGCAGTACTTC
d_call: -; j_call: TRBJ2-2; v_call: TRBV2; clone_size: once; cdr3_aa: CASMRVNTGELFF; cdr3_nt: TGTGCCAGCATGAGGGTGAACACCGGGGAGCTGTTTTTT
d_call: -; j_call: TRBJ1-2; v_call: TRBV5-4; clone_size: once; cdr3_aa: CASSLAAGGGSVDGYTF; cdr3_nt: TGTGCCAGCAGCTTGGCCGCGGGTGGTGGGTCTGTGGATGGCTACACCTTC
d_call: -; j_call: TRBJ1-3; v_call: TRBV15; clone_size: few; cdr3_aa: CATSRERYIYSGNTIYF; cdr3_nt: TGTGCCACCAGCAGAGAACGATACATTTACTCTGGAAACACCATATATTTT
d_call: TRBD1; j_call: TRBJ1-6; v_call: TRBV11-2; clone_size: few; cdr3_aa: CASSGAQGYNSPLHF; cdr3_nt: TGTGCCAGCAGCGGTGCACAGGGGTATAATTCACCCCTCCACTTT
d_call: -; j_call: TRBJ1-2; v_call: TRBV28; clone_size: -; cdr3_aa: CASSTRGRGDGYTF; cdr3_nt: TGTGCCAGCAGTACCCGAGGCCGTGGAGATGGCTACACCTTC
d_call: -; j_call: TRBJ1-2; v_call: TRBV5-1; clone_size: -; cdr3_aa: CASSQYSRDSYGYTF; cdr3_nt: TGCGCCAGCAGCCAATACTCCAGGGATAGCTATGGCTACACCTTC
d_call: TRBD2; j_call: TRBJ2-2; v_call: TRBV5-1; clone_size: -; cdr3_aa: CASSPRLAGNTGELFF; cdr3_nt: TGCGCCAGCAGCCCCAGACTAGCGGGAAACACCGGGGAGCTGTTTTTT
d_call: -; j_call: TRBJ2-3; v_call: TRBV11-3; clone_size: -; cdr3_aa: CASSLGGSFTDTQYF; cdr3_nt: TGTGCCAGCAGCTTAGGCGGAAGCTTCACAGATACGCAGTATTTT
d_call: TRBD2; j_call: TRBJ2-1; v_call: TRBV7-2; clone_size: -; cdr3_aa: CASSLAGTSKRNEQFF; cdr3_nt: TGTGCCAGCAGCTTAGCGGGGACTAGCAAGCGGAATGAGCAGTTCTTC
d_call: TRBD2; j_call: TRBJ2-7; v_call: TRBV10-3; clone_size: -; cdr3_aa: CAISDWTSGSSYEQYF; cdr3_nt: TGTGCCATCAGTGACTGGACTAGCGGGAGTTCCTACGAGCAGTACTTC
d_call: -; j_call: TRBJ1-1; v_call: TRBV10-3; clone_size: -; cdr3_aa: CAISMSGGGVEAFF; cdr3_nt: TGTGCCATCAGCATGTCGGGGGGGGGAGTAGAAGCTTTCTTT
d_call: -; j_call: TRBJ1-6; v_call: TRBV2; clone_size: -; cdr3_aa: CASNRDRSPLHF; cdr3_nt: TGTGCCAGCAACAGGGATCGTTCACCCCTCCACTTT
d_call: TRBD1; j_call: TRBJ2-7; v_call: TRBV7-2; clone_size: once; cdr3_aa: CASSQDRGRSEQYF; cdr3_nt: TGTGCCAGCAGCCAGGACAGGGGGCGGAGTGAGCAGTACTTC
d_call: -; j_call: TRBJ2-7; v_call: TRBV3-1/TRBV3-2; clone_size: once; cdr3_aa: CASSQGGGAGEQYF; cdr3_nt: TGTGCCAGCAGCCAAGGTGGGGGGGCCGGCGAGCAGTACTTC
d_call: -; j_call: TRBJ2-6; v_call: TRBV27; clone_size: once; cdr3_aa: CASSLVSSGANVLTF; cdr3_nt: TGTGCCAGCAGTTTAGTGAGCTCTGGGGCCAACGTCCTGACTTTC
d_call: -; j_call: TRBJ2-1; v_call: TRBV5-6; clone_size: -; cdr3_aa: CASSGTRINEQFF; cdr3_nt: TGTGCCAGCAGCGGTACTAGGATCAATGAGCAGTTCTTC
d_call: TRBD1; j_call: TRBJ1-1; v_call: TRBV3-1/TRBV3-2; clone_size: -; cdr3_aa: CASSPRTGANTEAFF; cdr3_nt: TGTGCCAGCAGCCCTCGGACAGGGGCGAACACTGAAGCTTTCTTT